This TCR beta chain was obtained from a study of blood T cell repertoires in COVID-19. In the study overall: PBMCs, B-cell-depleted T cells, or T cells were the source of the cDNA or gDNA that made up the material.

In the original workflow: Estimation of nucleated cell counts relied on the amplification of reference gene primers. Profiled with immunoSEQ multiplex PCR; TCRdb holds only in-frame clones, not every one. That table supplies the V and J calls and clone size; D and trimming were determined from the DNA. The sample includes more than 300,000 clones, around 90% seen only once; the top ten take roughly 1.2%. The CDR3 extends over 14 amino acids. V lost 1 base, J lost 5 bases, and 12 bases lay in between. Germline V gene lookup returns CDR1 SGHTA and CDR2 FQGNSA. Sequencing input: PBMCs or T cells enriched from blood (not recorded which). This clonotype was sampled from a woman aged 18 to 35 who had recovered from COVID-19. The genes are TRBV7-2 and TRBJ2-7; D gene uncertain. The CDR3, as DNA: TGTGCCAGCAGCTTAGGGGCACGGAACGACGAGCAGTACTTC. Protein sequence: CASSLGARNDEQYF. The whole variable domain, remainder taken from reference TRBV7-2 and TRBJ2-7, is GAGVSQSPSNKVTEKGKDVELRCDPISGHTALYWYRQSLGQGLEFLIYFQGNSAPDKSGLPSDRFSAERTGGSVSTLTIQRTQQEDSAVYLCASSLGARNDEQYFGPGTRLTVT.